A single TCR beta chain is shown here with its context. Its cognate antigen is unknown. The data were taken from a study of cytomegalovirus exposure and HLA in healthy donors. The wider study: Early on, a data release was issued that held 65 million to 100 million unique TCRs from HLA-typed donors.

Germline CDR1 is SGHTA and CDR2 is FQGNSA. Trimming took 5 bases from V and 4 from J; bases not matched to a gene: 9. The CDR3 has 15 amino acids. Whole-study results and caveats: The authors listed 150 or so TCR beta chains as cytomegalovirus-associated.

The PCR made use of 60 Vbeta and 13 Jbeta primers. Method: immunoSEQ multiplex PCR; TCRdb's copy keeps in-frame clones and lacks some. Seen here are 50,000 or so clones, 81% observed once, and the top ten hold about 2.5%. V and J are TRBV7-2 and TRBJ2-3; 7 bases line up with TRBD1. The source material was PBMCs. The origin of this receptor is a boy aged 5-17 years in good health and CMV-seropositive. This CDR3 reads CASSPPGGAADTQYF. As DNA, the CDR3 is TGTGCCAGCAGCCCCCCAGGGGGAGCAGCAGATACGCAGTATTTT.